These T cell receptor beta chains were read from a single sample in a study of T-cell reconstitution after alpha-beta-depleted transplantation in children. TCRdb reprocessed the PCR reads via MiXCR and lists one record per CDR3 protein. Of hundreds of thousands of distinct CDR3 sequences listed, less than 9% are singletons. The sample in question was PBMCs, mostly from graft donor cells, obtained 180 days after TCRalphabeta/CD19-depleted stem cell transplant. These receptors were taken from a male patient between 5 and 17 years old who had a stem cell transplant for acute lymphoblastic leukemia, so the T cells may come from the graft donor. Each CDR3 is given with its conserved first and last residue. D genes are given only for firm matches. Where a row states a size, it is once, few, many or the class of an expanded clone; other rows omit it.

V gene: TRBV18; clone size: once; J gene: TRBJ1-5; D gene: -; CDR3 protein: CASSTRQVGNQPQHF; CDR3 DNA: TGTGCCAGCTCCACCCGACAGGTAGGCAATCAGCCCCAGCATTTT
V gene: TRBV6-1; clone size: many; J gene: TRBJ1-3; D gene: -; CDR3 protein: CASSDGTLFGNTIYF; CDR3 DNA: TGTGCCAGCAGCGATGGGACACTCTTTGGAAACACCATATATTTT
V gene: TRBV10-3; clone size: many; J gene: TRBJ2-7; D gene: TRBD1; CDR3 protein: CAISGSSGTGPYEQYF; CDR3 DNA: TGTGCCATCAGTGGGTCTTCAGGGACAGGACCTTACGAGCAGTACTTC
V gene: TRBV5-8; clone size: many; J gene: TRBJ1-2; D gene: TRBD1; CDR3 protein: CASSTGQGHYGYTF; CDR3 DNA: TGTGCCAGCAGCACCGGACAGGGGCACTATGGCTACACCTTC
V gene: TRBV29-1; clone size: many; J gene: TRBJ2-2; D gene: -; CDR3 protein: CSVLKVAGSGELFF; CDR3 DNA: TGCAGCGTCCTGAAGGTGGCAGGCAGCGGGGAGCTGTTTTTT
V gene: TRBV7-2; clone size: few; J gene: TRBJ2-1; D gene: -; CDR3 protein: CASSGAQRAYNEQFF; CDR3 DNA: TGTGCCAGCAGCGGCGCCCAGCGGGCCTACAATGAGCAGTTCTTC
V gene: TRBV6-1; clone size: few; J gene: TRBJ2-1; D gene: -; CDR3 protein: CASSLSRAPYNEQFF; CDR3 DNA: TGTGCCAGCAGCCTCTCTAGGGCGCCGTACAATGAGCAGTTCTTC
V gene: TRBV24-1; clone size: few; J gene: TRBJ2-1; D gene: -; CDR3 protein: CATSDTWGNEQFF; CDR3 DNA: TGTGCCACCAGTGATACCTGGGGAAATGAGCAGTTCTTC
V gene: TRBV12-3/TRBV12-4; clone size: -; J gene: TRBJ2-2; D gene: TRBD1; CDR3 protein: CASTPNKGQATPAGELFF; CDR3 DNA: TGTGCCAGCACACCGAACAAAGGACAGGCAACTCCTGCCGGGGAGCTGTTTTTT
V gene: TRBV4-3; clone size: many; J gene: TRBJ2-5; D gene: TRBD1; CDR3 protein: CASSQGQGSETQYF; CDR3 DNA: TGCGCCAGCAGCCAGGGACAGGGGAGTGAGACCCAGTACTTC
V gene: TRBV20-1; clone size: many; J gene: TRBJ2-3; D gene: -; CDR3 protein: CAWGEPTDTQYF; CDR3 DNA: TGCGCTTGGGGGGAGCCCACAGATACGCAGTATTTT
V gene: TRBV27; clone size: few; J gene: TRBJ2-5; D gene: TRBD2; CDR3 protein: CASSLTSGRAGSGETQYF; CDR3 DNA: TGTGCCAGCAGTTTAACTAGCGGGAGGGCCGGCTCGGGGGAGACCCAGTACTTC
V gene: TRBV2; clone size: many; J gene: TRBJ2-2; D gene: -; CDR3 protein: CASTLRQVPNTGELFF; CDR3 DNA: TGTGCCAGCACCCTAAGACAGGTCCCGAACACCGGGGAGCTGTTTTTT
V gene: TRBV18; clone size: many; J gene: TRBJ1-2; D gene: -; CDR3 protein: CASSPAADSYGYTF; CDR3 DNA: TGTGCCAGCTCACCAGCGGCGGACAGTTACGGCTACACCTTC
V gene: TRBV9; clone size: many; J gene: TRBJ1-1; D gene: -; CDR3 protein: CASSVGLLQGLNTEAFF; CDR3 DNA: TGTGCCAGCAGCGTAGGCCTCCTACAGGGTTTAAACACTGAAGCTTTCTTT
V gene: TRBV29-1; clone size: many; J gene: TRBJ2-7; D gene: TRBD1; CDR3 protein: CSVERKGQGDEQYF; CDR3 DNA: TGCAGCGTTGAACGTAAGGGACAGGGGGACGAGCAGTACTTC
V gene: TRBV23-1; clone size: -; J gene: TRBJ2-5; D gene: TRBD1; CDR3 protein: CASRQGQGKETQYF; CDR3 DNA: TGCGCCAGCAGACAGGGACAGGGAAAAGAGACCCAGTACTTC
V gene: TRBV29-1; clone size: many; J gene: TRBJ2-3; D gene: -; CDR3 protein: CSVGTPEQYF; CDR3 DNA: TGCAGCGTTGGGACTCCGGAGCAGTATTTT
V gene: TRBV9; clone size: many; J gene: TRBJ1-3; D gene: -; CDR3 protein: CASSVAGSGNTIYF; CDR3 DNA: TGTGCCAGCAGCGTAGCTGGCAGTGGAAACACCATATATTTT
V gene: TRBV7-3; clone size: many; J gene: TRBJ1-1; D gene: -; CDR3 protein: CASSSDRYTEAFF; CDR3 DNA: TGTGCCAGCAGCTCTGACCGGTACACTGAAGCTTTCTTT
V gene: TRBV12-3/TRBV12-4; clone size: many; J gene: TRBJ2-2; D gene: TRBD2; CDR3 protein: CASSRTSGTSTGELFF; CDR3 DNA: TGTGCCAGCAGTCGGACTAGCGGGACCTCCACCGGGGAGCTGTTTTTT
V gene: TRBV3-1; clone size: many; J gene: TRBJ1-2; D gene: -; CDR3 protein: CASSQGGNYGYTF; CDR3 DNA: TGTGCCAGCAGCCAGGGGGGTAACTATGGCTACACCTTC
V gene: TRBV5-1; clone size: many; J gene: TRBJ1-2; D gene: TRBD1; CDR3 protein: CASSSGQGRQGYTF; CDR3 DNA: TGCGCCAGCAGCTCCGGACAGGGGCGGCAAGGCTACACCTTC
V gene: TRBV12-3/TRBV12-4; clone size: many; J gene: TRBJ1-1; D gene: TRBD1; CDR3 protein: CASSPQGEDEAFF; CDR3 DNA: TGTGCCAGCAGTCCACAGGGGGAGGATGAAGCTTTCTTT
V gene: TRBV12-3/TRBV12-4; clone size: many; J gene: TRBJ1-1; D gene: -; CDR3 protein: CASSKRQRPIEAFF; CDR3 DNA: TGTGCCAGCAGCAAAAGACAGCGTCCTATTGAAGCTTTCTTT
V gene: TRBV29-1; clone size: many; J gene: TRBJ2-3; D gene: -; CDR3 protein: CSAQGRDTQYF; CDR3 DNA: TGCAGCGCACAGGGGAGGGATACGCAGTATTTT
V gene: TRBV12-3/TRBV12-4; clone size: many; J gene: TRBJ1-2; D gene: -; CDR3 protein: CASRPGELYGGYTF; CDR3 DNA: TGTGCCAGCAGGCCGGGAGAACTCTATGGTGGCTACACCTTC
V gene: TRBV12-3/TRBV12-4; clone size: many; J gene: TRBJ2-7; D gene: -; CDR3 protein: CASRPDNRYEQYF; CDR3 DNA: TGTGCCAGCAGACCTGATAACCGCTACGAGCAGTACTTC
V gene: TRBV4-2; clone size: many; J gene: TRBJ1-4; D gene: TRBD1; CDR3 protein: CASSQVDRDEEKLFF; CDR3 DNA: TGTGCCAGCAGCCAAGTGGACAGGGATGAGGAAAAACTGTTTTTT
V gene: TRBV5-1; clone size: many; J gene: TRBJ1-2; D gene: -; CDR3 protein: CASSSKTGGYGYTF; CDR3 DNA: TGCGCCAGCAGCTCTAAGACAGGAGGCTATGGCTACACCTTC
V gene: TRBV15; clone size: many; J gene: TRBJ2-5; D gene: TRBD2; CDR3 protein: CATSRTSGLAGVETQYF; CDR3 DNA: TGTGCCACCAGCAGGACCTCGGGACTAGCGGGGGTAGAGACCCAGTACTTC
V gene: TRBV29-1; clone size: many; J gene: TRBJ2-1; D gene: -; CDR3 protein: CSVARGVGYNEQFF; CDR3 DNA: TGCAGCGTTGCCAGGGGTGTCGGGTACAATGAGCAGTTCTTC
V gene: TRBV10-1; clone size: many; J gene: TRBJ2-1; D gene: TRBD2; CDR3 protein: CASSGLAEGVVEQFF; CDR3 DNA: TGCGCCAGCAGTGGACTAGCGGAGGGGGTGGTCGAGCAGTTCTTC
V gene: TRBV5-1; clone size: many; J gene: TRBJ2-1; D gene: TRBD2; CDR3 protein: CASSATTSGIPLLNEQFF; CDR3 DNA: TGCGCCAGCAGCGCGACGACTAGCGGTATCCCCCTACTTAATGAGCAGTTCTTC
V gene: TRBV2; clone size: many; J gene: TRBJ2-1; D gene: TRBD2; CDR3 protein: CASSGTRYNEQFF; CDR3 DNA: TGTGCCAGCAGTGGGACTAGGTACAATGAGCAGTTCTTC
V gene: TRBV20-1; clone size: many; J gene: TRBJ2-7; D gene: -; CDR3 protein: CSARAPTGSAYEQYF; CDR3 DNA: TGCAGTGCTAGAGCCCCCACAGGTTCGGCCTACGAGCAGTACTTC
V gene: TRBV6-5; clone size: many; J gene: TRBJ2-7; D gene: TRBD2; CDR3 protein: CASSYSMAGGLYEQYF; CDR3 DNA: TGTGCCAGCAGTTACTCAATGGCGGGGGGACTGTACGAGCAGTACTTC
V gene: TRBV20-1; clone size: many; J gene: TRBJ2-2; D gene: -; CDR3 protein: CSATVNTGELFF; CDR3 DNA: TGCAGTGCGACCGTGAACACCGGGGAGCTGTTTTTT
V gene: TRBV20-1; clone size: -; J gene: TRBJ2-7; D gene: TRBD1; CDR3 protein: CSARGTAGTGSFYEQYF; CDR3 DNA: TGCAGTGCTAGAGGCACGGCCGGGACAGGGTCTTTCTACGAGCAGTACTTC